This entry lists 18 T cell receptor beta chains sequenced from one sample in a study of response to subunit inactivated influenza vaccine. MiXCR, run by TCRdb on the RT-PCR reads, gives a single entry per CDR3 protein. The repertoire holds around 490,000 distinct CDR3 sequences, under 9% seen once, with approximately 13% in the top ten. Sequencing was performed on PBMCs from blood, taken less than 30 months after vaccination. The source of these receptors is a man aged 50 to 75 who received an inactivated influenza vaccine.

This clonotype was seen many times. The chain carries TRBV5-5 and TRBJ1-3; TRBD1 aligns across 10 bases. Germline V gives CDR1 SGHKS, CDR2 YYEKEE (reference sequence). This CDR3 is 15 amino acids long. V was pared by 0 bases and J by 8 bases, with 5 bases of the junction left unmatched. The CDR3 coding sequence is TGTGCCAGCAGCTTGGTTGGGGACAGGGGCCACACCATATATTTT. Translated, it gives CASSLVGDRGHTIYF.

V is TRBV27 and J is TRBJ2-1; 13 nucleotides line up with TRBD2. V trimming: 8 bases; J trimming: 6 bases; junction bases outside the gene matches: 16. Germline V lookup: CDR1 MNHEY, CDR2 SMNVEV (reference sequence). This CDR3 is built from 18 residues. CDR3 sequence (DNA): TGTGCCAGCGGAACTACACCCCAAACTAGCGGGAGGGGCAATGAGCAGTTCTTC. Amino acid sequence: CASGTTPQTSGRGNEQFF.

The chain couples TRBV20-1 to TRBJ1-6; 8 bases fit TRBD1. Germline loops: CDR1 DFQATT, CDR2 SNEGSKA (reference sequence). V trimming: 0 bases; J trimming: 7 bases; junction bases outside the gene matches: 14. The CDR3 consists of 18 residues. CDR3 loop: CSARDVGAGGRSNSPLHF. CDR3 bases: TGCAGTGCTAGAGACGTGGGGGCAGGGGGCAGGTCGAATTCACCCCTCCACTTT.

This rearrangement joins TRBV3-1 to TRBJ2-7; D remains unclear. Germline V gene sequence: CDR1 LGHDT, CDR2 YNNKEL (reference sequence). The V and J ends lost 1 base and 5 bases respectively, with 6 bases between them. The CDR3 spans 12 residues. The CDR3 loop reads CASSQARHEQYF. CDR3 sequence (DNA): TGTGCCAGCAGCCAAGCCCGACACGAGCAGTACTTC.

The chain recombines TRBV7-2 with TRBJ1-5; a weak D match, TRBD1 (6 bases). Germline V gene lookup returns CDR1 SGHTA and CDR2 FQGNSA. The CDR3 is 15 residues long. V shed 7 bases and J shed 0 bases, with 13 bases lying between them. The CDR3 loop is CASTFRTDSNQPQHF. CDR3 bases: TGTGCCAGCACCTTTCGGACAGATAGCAATCAGCCCCAGCATTTT.

This clonotype was recorded at least ten times. The chain is built from TRBV7-2 and TRBJ2-1; 10 nucleotides line up with TRBD2. J lost 6 bases, V lost 0 bases, and 8 bases had no gene match. This CDR3 contains 17 residues. Germline CDR1 and CDR2: SGHTA and FQGNSA. The CDR3 coding sequence is TGTGCCAGCAGCTTAGCGAGCGGGAGGGCCCCGGGCAATGAGCAGTTCTTC. Its translation: CASSLASGRAPGNEQFF.

This clonotype was counted ten times or more. The chain has TRBV20-1 and TRBJ2-3; 7 bases align to TRBD1. The CDR3 has 17 amino acids. Germline CDR1 is DFQATT and CDR2 is SNEGSKA (reference sequence). The V gene end was trimmed by 5 bases and the J gene end by 2 bases; junction bases not matched to a gene: 16. CDR3 DNA sequence: TGCAGTGCTGGCCCTTTTGTGGGTCAGGGGGTCACAGATACGCAGTATTTT. Translated: CSAGPFVGQGVTDTQYF.

The V call is TRBV4-1, the J call TRBJ2-1; the match to TRBD1 covers 9 bases. The V gene end was trimmed by 1 base and the J gene end by 7 bases; junction bases not matched to a gene: 11. Germline V lookup: CDR1 MGHRA, CDR2 YSYEKL. This CDR3 is 17 amino acids long. The CDR3 DNA sequence: TGCGCCAGCAGCCAAGTAATGTTCTGGGACAGGGCGAATGAGCAGTTCTTC. Translating it yields CASSQVMFWDRANEQFF.

This clonotype was counted between two and nine times. The chain carries TRBV15 and TRBJ2-1; 11 nucleotides align to TRBD1. There are 16 residues in the CDR3. Unmatched junction bases numbered 7, after V lost 3 bases and J lost 6 bases. Germline V gene sequence: CDR1 LNHNV, CDR2 YYDKDF (reference sequence). The CDR3: CATSSPRDRGFNEQFF. DNA for the CDR3: TGTGCCACCAGCAGTCCCCGGGACAGGGGGTTCAATGAGCAGTTCTTC.

This clonotype was seen repeatedly, ten times or more. This sequence joins TRBV28 and TRBJ2-1, with TRBD2 matching 12 bases. Germline V gene sequence: CDR1 MDHEN, CDR2 SYDVKM. V lost 2 bases to trimming and J lost 5 bases; unmatched junction nucleotides: 10. CDR3 length: 18 amino acids. CDR3 DNA sequence: TGTGCCAGCAGTTTAAGGTCGGCTAGCGGGAGGGCCCACAATGAGCAGTTCTTC. Its protein is CASSLRSASGRAHNEQFF.

This clonotype was counted between two and nine times. The chain uses TRBV14 and TRBJ2-3; D ambiguous. V shed 6 bases and J shed 0 bases, with 13 bases lying between them. Germline V gene data show CDR1 as SGHDN and CDR2 as FVKESK. The CDR3 loop spans 15 amino acids. DNA of the CDR3: TGTGCCAGCAGTCGCTGGGCCTCTAGCACAGATACGCAGTATTTT. This translates into CASSRWASSTDTQYF.

A few counts support this clonotype. V gene TRBV9 combines with J gene TRBJ1-4; D gene unclear. There are 15 residues in the CDR3. Trimming cost V 0 bases and J 6 bases, with 12 bases left between them. The germline gives CDR1 SGDLS, CDR2 YYNGEE. The CDR3 DNA sequence: TGTGCCAGCAGCGTAGATCCCAGGCCGCATGAAAAACTGTTTTTT. Its protein is CASSVDPRPHEKLFF.

This clonotype was picked up many times. This sequence joins TRBV12-3 or TRBV12-4 and TRBJ1-2, with a possible D match to TRBD1 (5 bases). The CDR3 spans 14 residues. Trimming removed 6 bases from V and 5 bases from J, with 16 bases in between. The CDR3 DNA reads TGTGCCAGCAGCCCCTGGCAGGGAAGTTATGGCTACACCTTC. Protein product: CASSPWQGSYGYTF.

The chain is built from TRBV7-9 and TRBJ2-1, with D tentatively TRBD2 (6 bases). V lost 1 base and J lost 9, with 10 bases in between. Germline CDR1 and CDR2: SEHNR and FQNEAQ (reference sequence). The CDR3 covers 13 residues. Written as DNA, the CDR3 is TGTGCCAGCAGCTTAGTGCGGGGTGGTGAGCAGTTCTTC. Its translation: CASSLVRGGEQFF.

The chain recombines TRBV2 with TRBJ2-7; D not certain. Germline values: CDR1 SNHLY, CDR2 FYNNEI. The CDR3 sequence is 14 residues long. Trimming removed 1 base at V and 3 bases at J, with 10 bases between. This CDR3 is CASSEDRMNYEQYF. CDR3 DNA: TGTGCCAGCAGTGAAGATCGGATGAACTACGAGCAGTACTTC.

The J gene is TRBJ2-2, the V gene TRBV11-1; tentatively, D is TRBD1 (5 bases). From germline, CDR1 is SGHAT and CDR2 FQDESV (reference sequence). Trimming shortened V by 6 bases and J by 6 bases, and 17 bases separated the two germline ends. The CDR3 length is 15 residues. CDR3 DNA: TGTGCCAGCAGGTCCGAGAAGGGGTTTGCCGGGGAGCTGTTTTTT. Translating it yields CASRSEKGFAGELFF.

This clonotype appeared many times. V gene TRBV28 combines with J gene TRBJ2-6; D ambiguous. This CDR3 has 12 amino acids. Trimming pared 3 bases from V and 4 bases from J, leaving 1 base between. Germline V gives CDR1 MDHEN, CDR2 SYDVKM. DNA for the CDR3: TGTGCCAGCAGTTTCGGGGCCAACGTCCTGACTTTC. It is translated as CASSFGANVLTF.

The rearrangement links TRBV20-1 to TRBJ2-1, with TRBD1 matching 9 bases. Trimming at V came to 8 bases and at J to 9 bases, leaving 11 bases not matched to a gene. This CDR3 spans 13 amino acids. The germline V gene has CDR1 DFQATT and CDR2 SNEGSKA (reference sequence). The CDR3 loop is CSPTRTGAGEQFF. CDR3 bases: TGCAGTCCGACCCGGACAGGGGCCGGTGAGCAGTTCTTC.